The source of this TCR beta chain is a study of beta chain features in type 1 diabetes. Isolated RNA was reverse transcribed in full, so expressed TCRB transcripts were sequenced. Data came from immunoSEQ multiplex PCR; TCRdb stores just in-frame clones and leaves some out. Here the sample spans a few hundred thousand clones, approximately 28% being singletons. Markers CD45RO/CCR7/CD25/CD127/CD95/CD27 served to sort CD4+ naive, central memory, regulatory and stem cell-like memory cells. The V end lost 6 bases, the J end lost 1 base, and 11 bases lay between the germline ends. CDR1 is SQVTM, CDR2 ANQGSEA, per germline. This CDR3 has 13 amino acids.

The genes are TRBV29-1 and TRBJ2-3; D gene uncertain. This clonotype originated in a man in his late teens or twenties in good health. Sequenced input: naive CD4+ T cells from blood. CDR3 residues: CSVLDGGTDTQYF. As DNA, the CDR3 is TGCAGCGTACTGGACGGAGGCACAGATACGCAGTATTTT.